This TCR beta chain stems from a study of monozygotic twins with cystic fibrosis. About the study: With about 16 PCR cycles, barcoded libraries came from around 3 micrograms of fragmented DNA.

Findings and limits, study-wide: The repertoire was suggested to be naive-dominated, clonality median approximately 0.009. Monozygotic CF twins shared more identical nucleotide clonotypes than unrelated patients. V usage most resembled the co-twin in 13 of 16 pairs.

Sequencing used immunoSEQ multiplex PCR; TCRdb keeps in-frame clones, though not all of them. The repertoire consists of 25,000 to 30,000 clones, with 85% occurring once and the leading ten covering 0.88%. The CDR3 totals 14 residues. V was clipped by 4 bases and J by 7 bases, with 17 bases between them. The germline CDR1 and CDR2 sequences are MDHEN and SYDVKM. With respect to this clone: Its specificity is not known.

The receptor was derived from a girl aged 2-10 years with cystic fibrosis. Sequenced input: blood. This chain links TRBV28 with TRBJ2-7; no clear D. The CDR3 region is CASSSLDGSREQYF. In nucleotides, the CDR3 is TGTGCCAGCAGTTCCTTGGACGGGTCTCGTGAGCAGTACTTC.